This record covers a single TCR beta chain. The sample is drawn from a study of blood T cell repertoires in COVID-19. V was pared by 7 bases and J by 4 bases, with 5 bases of the junction left unmatched. The germline V gene encodes CDR1 SQVTM and CDR2 ANQGSEA. CDR3 size: 12 residues. Libraries were prepared by immunoSEQ multiplex PCR; TCRdb keeps only in-frame clonotypes and omits some of them. The profile covers approximately 91,000 clones, with approximately 77% appearing a single time and just under 10% taken by the ten largest. The V call is TRBV29-1, the J call TRBJ1-2; 8 nucleotides align to TRBD1. This receptor was taken from a woman aged 80 or over with acute or convalescent COVID-19. Sequenced sample: peripheral blood. The CDR3 loop is CSAADRVYGYTF. DNA for the CDR3: TGCAGCGCCGCGGACAGGGTCTATGGCTACACCTTC.